This TCR beta chain was captured by sequencing in a study of spatial heterogeneity in lung cancer. The junction had 7 bases not matched to a gene; V was cut back by 1 base and J by 7 bases. This CDR3 is built from 16 residues. The V gene's germline CDR1 is LGHNA and CDR2 YSLEER. This clonotype qualifies as medium-sized. Its antigen is not identified. TCRdb called the 5' RACE reads again in MiXCR, with one record for every CDR3 protein. This sample has some 6,000 distinct CDR3 sequences, with about 17% found just once. Time point indicated: sample taken at primary tumor resection. The cohort: over 70 early-stage, untreated non-small cell lung cancer patients. Study observations and caveats: Higher tumor mutation counts went along with higher counts of expanded intratumoral alpha and beta TCRs.

The source material was lung tumor tissue, sampled at surgery. This sequence joins TRBV4-3 and TRBJ2-1; 10 bases align to TRBD2. The clonotype originates from a male donor with early-stage non-small cell lung cancer. CDR3 region: CASSQATPGLANEQFF. The CDR3 region has the DNA TGCGCCAGCAGCCAAGCCACTCCGGGACTAGCGAATGAGCAGTTCTTC.